The rows below give T cell receptor beta chains drawn from one sample of a study of blood T cell repertoires in COVID-19. The protocol was immunoSEQ multiplex PCR, while the TCRdb copy is restricted to in-frame clones and leaves out a portion. Here the sample spans about 300,000 clones, approximately 84% being singletons. The sequenced sample consisted of peripheral blood. The receptor set was obtained from a human donor with COVID-19, enrolled during active disease. The donor label of this sample is uncertain. Each CDR3 is given with its conserved first and last residue. D genes are given only for firm matches. Size tells how often a clone was seen (once, few, many) or the class of an expanded clone, and some rows leave it out.

CDR3 protein: CASSWRGAVGGYTF
CDR3 DNA: TGTGCCAGCAGCTGGCGGGGGGCGGTAGGTGGCTACACCTTC
D gene: -
J gene: TRBJ1-2
clone size: -
CDR3 length: 14
V gene: TRBV5-4

CDR3 protein: CASSSRGTGFSYEQYF
CDR3 DNA: TGTGCCAGCAGTTCCCGAGGGACAGGATTCTCCTACGAGCAGTACTTC
D gene: TRBD1
J gene: TRBJ2-7
clone size: -
CDR3 length: 16
V gene: TRBV6-4

CDR3 protein: CASSAGQGSDSPLHF
CDR3 DNA: TGTGCCAGCAGCGCAGGACAGGGGTCGGATTCACCCCTCCACTTT
D gene: TRBD1
J gene: TRBJ1-6
clone size: -
CDR3 length: 15
V gene: TRBV11-2

CDR3 protein: CASTLNGLAGRTQYF
CDR3 DNA: TGTGCCAGTACCTTAAATGGACTAGCGGGGAGGACGCAGTATTTT
D gene: TRBD2
J gene: TRBJ2-3
clone size: -
CDR3 length: 15
V gene: TRBV19

CDR3 protein: CASSERQVYGYTF
CDR3 DNA: TGTGCCAGCAGTGAAAGACAAGTGTATGGCTACACCTTC
D gene: -
J gene: TRBJ1-2
clone size: -
CDR3 length: 13
V gene: TRBV2

CDR3 protein: CASSLGYRTGLNSPLHF
CDR3 DNA: TGTGCCAGCAGCTTAGGGTACCGGACAGGGCTTAATTCACCCCTCCACTTT
D gene: TRBD1
J gene: TRBJ1-6
clone size: -
CDR3 length: 17
V gene: TRBV7-3

CDR3 protein: CAWSGVGSHEQFF
CDR3 DNA: TGTGCCTGGAGTGGGGTGGGTAGCCATGAGCAGTTCTTC
D gene: -
J gene: TRBJ2-1
clone size: -
CDR3 length: 13
V gene: TRBV30

CDR3 protein: CASRVTSGRDPSEQFF
CDR3 DNA: TGTGCCAGCAGAGTGACTAGCGGGAGGGACCCAAGTGAGCAGTTCTTC
D gene: TRBD2
J gene: TRBJ2-1
clone size: -
CDR3 length: 16
V gene: TRBV7-2

CDR3 protein: CAWNRGMNTEAFF
CDR3 DNA: TGTGCCTGGAATCGGGGAATGAACACTGAAGCTTTCTTT
D gene: -
J gene: TRBJ1-1
clone size: -
CDR3 length: 13
V gene: TRBV30

CDR3 protein: CASKKGDSGNTIYF
CDR3 DNA: TGTGCCAGTAAAAAGGGGGATTCTGGAAACACCATATATTTT
D gene: -
J gene: TRBJ1-3
clone size: once
CDR3 length: 14
V gene: TRBV19

CDR3 protein: CASSVLRVYTF
CDR3 DNA: TGTGCCAGCAGCGTCCTACGGGTCTACACCTTC
D gene: -
J gene: TRBJ1-2
clone size: -
CDR3 length: 11
V gene: TRBV3-1/TRBV3-2

CDR3 protein: CASSRQGEAFF
CDR3 DNA: TGTGCCAGCAGTAGGCAGGGTGAAGCTTTCTTT
D gene: -
J gene: TRBJ1-1
clone size: -
CDR3 length: 11
V gene: TRBV6-5

CDR3 protein: CASSLWAMMNTGELFF
CDR3 DNA: TGTGCCAGCAGCTTATGGGCAATGATGAACACCGGGGAGCTGTTTTTT
D gene: -
J gene: TRBJ2-2
clone size: -
CDR3 length: 16
V gene: TRBV7-2

CDR3 protein: CASSDSGLGKNEQFF
CDR3 DNA: TGTGCCAGCAGTGACTCGGGACTAGGAAAAAATGAGCAGTTCTTC
D gene: TRBD2
J gene: TRBJ2-1
clone size: -
CDR3 length: 15
V gene: TRBV6-4

CDR3 protein: CASSYVGATNEKLFF
CDR3 DNA: TGTGCCAGCAGTTACGTCGGTGCAACTAATGAAAAACTGTTTTTT
D gene: -
J gene: TRBJ1-4
clone size: -
CDR3 length: 15
V gene: TRBV28

CDR3 protein: CASSRGTGGYEQYF
CDR3 DNA: TGTGCCAGCAGCCGGGGGACAGGGGGCTACGAGCAGTACTTC
D gene: TRBD1
J gene: TRBJ2-7
clone size: -
CDR3 length: 14
V gene: TRBV3-1/TRBV3-2

CDR3 protein: CASTASRVGGYTF
CDR3 DNA: TGTGCCAGCACCGCGTCGAGGGTGGGTGGCTACACCTTC
D gene: -
J gene: TRBJ1-2
clone size: -
CDR3 length: 13
V gene: TRBV2

CDR3 protein: CASSLAFQSGGTDTQYF
CDR3 DNA: TGTGCCAGCAGCTTAGCCTTCCAGAGCGGGGGCACAGATACGCAGTATTTT
D gene: TRBD2
J gene: TRBJ2-3
clone size: -
CDR3 length: 17
V gene: TRBV11-3

CDR3 protein: CASGGQGVTNEKLFF
CDR3 DNA: TGTGCCAGCGGAGGGCAGGGAGTAACTAATGAAAAACTGTTTTTT
D gene: -
J gene: TRBJ1-4
clone size: once
CDR3 length: 15
V gene: TRBV25-1

CDR3 protein: CATSDMGAGIRDEQFF
CDR3 DNA: TGTGCCACCAGTGATATGGGAGCGGGCATAAGGGATGAGCAGTTCTTC
D gene: -
J gene: TRBJ2-1
clone size: -
CDR3 length: 16
V gene: TRBV24-1

CDR3 protein: CSVRTSGRARETQYF
CDR3 DNA: TGCAGCGTACGGACTAGCGGGAGGGCCAGGGAGACCCAGTACTTC
D gene: TRBD2
J gene: TRBJ2-5
clone size: -
CDR3 length: 15
V gene: TRBV29-1

CDR3 protein: CASSYSGAQGYGYTF
CDR3 DNA: TGTGCCAGCAGTTACTCGGGGGCGCAGGGCTATGGCTACACCTTC
D gene: -
J gene: TRBJ1-2
clone size: -
CDR3 length: 15
V gene: TRBV6-5

CDR3 protein: CASSLEGGPETQYF
CDR3 DNA: TGCGCCAGCAGCTTGGAGGGAGGGCCAGAGACCCAGTACTTC
D gene: TRBD2
J gene: TRBJ2-5
clone size: -
CDR3 length: 14
V gene: TRBV5-1